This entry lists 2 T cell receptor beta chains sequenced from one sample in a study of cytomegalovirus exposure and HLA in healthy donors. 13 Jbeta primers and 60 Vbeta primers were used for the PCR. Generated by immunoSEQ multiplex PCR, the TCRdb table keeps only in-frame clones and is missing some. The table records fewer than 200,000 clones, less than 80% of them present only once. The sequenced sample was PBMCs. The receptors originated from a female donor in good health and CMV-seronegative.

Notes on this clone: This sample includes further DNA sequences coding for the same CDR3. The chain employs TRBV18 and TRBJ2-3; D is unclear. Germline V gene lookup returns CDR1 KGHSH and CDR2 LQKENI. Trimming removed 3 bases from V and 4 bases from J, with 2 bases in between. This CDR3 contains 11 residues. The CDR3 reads CASSPSDTQYF. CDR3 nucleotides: TGTGCCAGCTCACCCTCAGATACGCAGTATTTT. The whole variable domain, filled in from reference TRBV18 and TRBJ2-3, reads NAGVMQNPRHLVRRRGQEARLRCSPMKGHSHVYWYRQLPEEGLKFMVYLQKENIIDESGMPKERFSAEFPKEGPSILRIQQVVRGDSAAYFCASSPSDTQYFGPGTRLTVL.

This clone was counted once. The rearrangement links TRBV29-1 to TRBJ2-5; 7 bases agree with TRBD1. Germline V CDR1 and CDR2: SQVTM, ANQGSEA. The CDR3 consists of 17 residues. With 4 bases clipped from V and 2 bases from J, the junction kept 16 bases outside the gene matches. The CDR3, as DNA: TGCAGCGTTGGTCCCCGCTTGGGACAGATGTCTCAAGAGACCCAGTACTTC. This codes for CSVGPRLGQMSQETQYF. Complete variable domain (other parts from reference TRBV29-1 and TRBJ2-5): SAVISQKPSRDICQRGTSLTIQCQVDSQVTMMFWYRQQPGQSLTLIATANQGSEATYESGFVIDKFPISRPNLTFSTLTVSNMSPEDSSIYLCSVGPRLGQMSQETQYFGPGTRLLVL.